This T cell receptor (beta chain) is from a study of blood T cell repertoires in COVID-19. The overall study: Specimens from acute and convalescent COVID-19 originated in the United States, Italy and Spain.

CDR1 LNHDA and CDR2 SQIVND come from the germline V gene (reference sequence). The CDR3 consists of 14 residues. V was clipped by 3 bases and J by 8 bases; unmatched bases: 4. Profiling relied on immunoSEQ multiplex PCR, and the TCRdb table lists in-frame clones only, not all of them. This sample has tens of thousands of clones, with 86% found just once. This TCR derives from a man aged 45 to 65 with acute or convalescent COVID-19. V usage is TRBV19 and J usage is TRBJ1-5, with 10 bases fitting TRBD1. The sample was peripheral blood. DNA for the CDR3: TGTGCCAGTAGTATGGGGACAGGGGTTGAGCCCCAGCATTTT. Translated: CASSMGTGVEPQHF.